The 30 T cell receptor beta chains given below trace back to one sample, sequenced in a study of T cell changes during pregnancy in multiple sclerosis (dated by TCRdb to the late 2010s). Preparation of the library involved the immunoSEQ multiplex PCR assay. TCRdb re-hosts the immuneACCESS table, in-frame sequences only. Its copies lack some clones; in the studies checked, an unresolved V gene accounts for under half of them, and the cause for the rest is not known. The sample table records fewer than 60,000 clones; around 93% of these occur just once. The ten largest clones add up to about 10% of the sample. Sequenced material: CD8+ T cells from peripheral blood mononuclear cells, taken after pregnancy. The receptors originated from a female donor with multiple sclerosis, enrolled in a pregnancy study.

V and J are TRBV9 and TRBJ1-4; D gene ambiguous. The CDR3 consists of 18 residues. Per the germline V gene, CDR1 is SGDLS and CDR2 is YYNGEE. Trimming took off 0 bases at V and 5 bases at J, with 20 bases between the two ends. This chain's CDR3 is CASSVGSSRGTHNEKLFF. In nucleotides, the CDR3 is TGTGCCAGCAGCGTAGGTTCGTCTAGAGGAACTCACAATGAAAAACTGTTTTTT.

The chain employs TRBV9 and TRBJ2-7; 13 nucleotides match TRBD2. The germline CDR1 and CDR2 sequences are SGDLS and YYNGEE. Trimming cost V 3 bases and J 5 bases; bases outside gene matches: 5. The CDR3 length is 15 residues. For the CDR3, the DNA is TGTGCCAGCAGCGCCGGAGGACTAGCGGGGGACGAGCAGTACTTC. Translation gives CASSAGGLAGDEQYF.

The chain recombines TRBV6-5 with TRBJ2-7; D perhaps matches TRBD2 (5 bases). The CDR3 spans 14 residues. Germline CDR1 and CDR2: MNHEY and SVGAGI. Trimming left V 5 bases short and J 3 bases short, with 14 bases between. CDR3: CASSLRRTSYEQYF. The CDR3 DNA is TGTGCCAGCAGTCTTCGGAGGACCAGCTACGAGCAGTACTTC.

V usage is TRBV4-1 and J usage is TRBJ2-1; D possibly corresponds to TRBD2 (7 bases). V lost 0 bases, J lost 6 bases, and 18 bases lay in between. The CDR3 sequence is 17 residues long. Looked up from germline, CDR1 is MGHRA and CDR2 is YSYEKL. In nucleotides, the CDR3 is TGCGCCAGCAGCCAAGAATGGTCGTGGGGAGGGGGCAATGAGCAGTTCTTC. This sequence encodes CASSQEWSWGGGNEQFF.

The chain combines TRBV7-9 with TRBJ1-2; D is unclear. This CDR3 has 13 amino acids. Trimming shortened V by 3 bases and J by 0 bases, and 5 bases separated the two germline ends. CDR1 is SEHNR, CDR2 FQNEAQ, per germline (reference sequence). CDR3 in DNA: TGTGCCAGCAGCTTCAGTTCTAACTATGGCTACACCTTC. Protein sequence: CASSFSSNYGYTF.

The chain carries TRBV25-1 and TRBJ2-3, with a weak D call TRBD2 (7 bases). This CDR3 comprises 15 residues. Germline loops: CDR1 MGHDK, CDR2 SYGVNS. The germline V and J ends were trimmed by 5 bases and 4 bases, with 16 bases remaining between them. The CDR3 reads CASSPEGGWADTQYF. As DNA, the CDR3 is TGTGCCAGCAGTCCCGAGGGGGGGTGGGCAGATACGCAGTATTTT.

The chain is built from TRBV7-9 and TRBJ2-2; TRBD2 agrees at 12 bases. V was clipped by 2 bases and J by 7 bases; unmatched bases: 11. The CDR3 loop spans 18 amino acids. The germline CDR1 and CDR2 sequences are SEHNR and FQNEAQ (reference sequence). The CDR3 bases are TGTGCCAGCAGCTTACCCCCCGGGCTAGCGGGGGGGAGCGGGGAGCTGTTTTTT. Its protein product is CASSLPPGLAGGSGELFF.

The chain combines TRBV18 with TRBJ2-7, with 10 positions matching TRBD1. Unmatched junction bases numbered 10, after V lost 3 bases and J lost 2 bases. The CDR3 length is 17 residues. Germline V gene lookup returns CDR1 KGHSH and CDR2 LQKENI. In nucleotides, the CDR3 is TGTGCCAGCTCACCTAAGGAGGACAGGGGGTCCCCCTACGAGCAGTACTTC. Translating gives CASSPKEDRGSPYEQYF.

The V gene is TRBV5-6, the J gene TRBJ1-2; 7 nucleotides align to TRBD1. V gave up 0 bases and J gave up 4 bases; unmatched junction bases: 6. The germline V gene encodes CDR1 SGHDT and CDR2 YYEEEE. This CDR3 spans 15 amino acids. The CDR3 region is CASSLEGQLIYGYTF. Here the CDR3 DNA reads TGTGCCAGCAGCTTGGAGGGACAGCTAATCTATGGCTACACCTTC.

This chain joins TRBV6-4 and TRBJ2-3, with 9 bases identical to TRBD2. V trimming: 6 bases; J trimming: 4 bases; junction bases outside the gene matches: 11. Per germline, CDR1 MRHNA and CDR2 SNTAGT. CDR3 length: 16 residues. DNA of the CDR3: TGTGCCAGCAGCCCCGAGGCGGGGGGGCCCGCAGATACGCAGTATTTT. It specifies CASSPEAGGPADTQYF.

V gene TRBV5-6 combines with J gene TRBJ1-2; D gene uncertain. The germline CDR1 and CDR2 sequences are SGHDT and YYEEEE. The CDR3 has 15 residues. V lost 3 bases to trimming and J lost 5 bases, with 17 bases between them. Here the CDR3 DNA reads TGTGCCAGCAGCTGGGGAACCGGGAGCCCATATGGCTACACCTTC. Translation: CASSWGTGSPYGYTF.

The gene calls are TRBV11-2 and TRBJ2-7, with 7 bases that match TRBD1. V lost 1 base to trimming and J lost 1 base; unmatched junction nucleotides: 4. The CDR3 is 15 residues long. Germline V gene sequence: CDR1 SGHAT, CDR2 FQNNGV. This CDR3 is CASSLVGRGSYEQYF. CDR3 coding DNA: TGTGCCAGCAGCTTAGTGGGCAGGGGGTCCTACGAGCAGTACTTC.

This clone is a singleton in its sample. This chain links TRBV11-2 with TRBJ1-6; D perhaps matches TRBD1 (6 bases). Germline values: CDR1 SGHAT, CDR2 FQNNGV. This CDR3 region has 15 residues. V lost 4 bases, J lost 8 bases, and 15 bases lay in between. The CDR3 DNA is TGTGCCAGCAGCTACCGGACCCACAGGGATTCACCCCTCCACTTT. Protein sequence: CASSYRTHRDSPLHF.

The chain carries TRBV28 and TRBJ1-5; no reliable D call. CDR1 MDHEN and CDR2 SYDVKM come from the germline V gene. This CDR3 is built from 11 residues. The V gene lost 6 bases and the J gene lost 9 bases, with 9 bases spanning the gap. This chain's CDR3 is CASRGDWPQHF. The CDR3 DNA is TGTGCCAGCAGGGGAGACTGGCCCCAGCATTTT.

This chain uses TRBV14 with TRBJ1-1; D remains unclear. Germline V gene lookup returns CDR1 SGHDN and CDR2 FVKESK. The CDR3 has 13 residues. Trimming removed 6 bases from V and 1 base from J, with 9 bases in between. In DNA form, the CDR3 reads TGTGCCAGCAGGCGCAAAGAGAACACTGAAGCTTTCTTT. Translated: CASRRKENTEAFF.

The chain combines TRBV27 with TRBJ1-1; weak D call: TRBD1 (5 bases). CDR1 and CDR2 from the germline V gene are MNHEY and SMNVEV (reference sequence). The germline V and J ends were trimmed by 3 bases and 8 bases, with 7 bases remaining between them. The CDR3 runs 11 residues. The CDR3 DNA reads TGTGCCAGCAGTTTGGGGGGAGAAGCTTTCTTT. Translation: CASSLGGEAFF.

The rearrangement joins TRBV6-5 to TRBJ1-1, with D perhaps matching TRBD1 (5 bases). The V end was cut by 2 bases, the J end by 0 bases, with 13 bases between. Germline CDR1 reads MNHEY; CDR2 reads SVGAGI. The CDR3 covers 16 residues. CDR3 amino acids: CASSYTGGGLNTEAFF. CDR3 bases: TGTGCCAGCAGTTACACTGGGGGGGGATTGAACACTGAAGCTTTCTTT.

The rearrangement links TRBV4-1 to TRBJ2-5; 10 bases line up with TRBD2. This CDR3 has 19 residues. Trimming at V came to 2 bases and at J to 2 bases, leaving 14 bases not matched to a gene. Germline CDR1 and CDR2: MGHRA and YSYEKL. The CDR3 loop reads CASSQWASGGGGGQETQYF. DNA of the CDR3: TGCGCCAGCAGCCAATGGGCTAGCGGGGGAGGAGGGGGGCAAGAGACCCAGTACTTC.

This rearrangement joins TRBV6-1 to TRBJ2-7; the D gene is possibly TRBD2 (5 bases). CDR3 length: 14 residues. CDR1 MNHNS and CDR2 SASEGT come from the germline V gene. V dropped 6 bases and J dropped 4 bases, with 16 bases sitting between them. The CDR3 sequence is CASSPPPGSYEQYF. For the CDR3, the DNA is TGTGCCAGCAGCCCCCCACCGGGAAGTTACGAGCAGTACTTC.

V and J are TRBV29-1 and TRBJ2-1; weak D call: TRBD2 (6 bases). The V gene lost 6 bases and the J gene lost 0 bases, with 12 bases spanning the gap. The length of the CDR3 is 14 residues. Germline V gives CDR1 SQVTM, CDR2 ANQGSEA. The chain's CDR3 is CSVTSPSSYNEQFF. CDR3 in DNA: TGCAGCGTAACTAGCCCTAGCTCCTACAATGAGCAGTTCTTC.

The chain employs TRBV27 and TRBJ2-2, with unresolved D. This CDR3 region has 13 residues. V dropped 8 bases and J dropped 4 bases, with 11 bases sitting between them. Germline V lookup: CDR1 MNHEY, CDR2 SMNVEV (reference sequence). The DNA for the CDR3 is TGTGCCAGCCGGGTGATGGGCACCGGGGAGCTGTTTTTT. It translates to CASRVMGTGELFF.

The chain employs TRBV27 and TRBJ1-2; perhaps TRBD1 as D (5 bases). Trimming cost V 1 base and J 3 bases, with 12 bases left between them. This CDR3 is built from 15 residues. The germline gives CDR1 MNHEY, CDR2 SMNVEV (reference sequence). The CDR3 loop is CASSLLGGSDYGYTF. For the CDR3, the DNA is TGTGCCAGCAGTTTATTGGGGGGGAGCGACTATGGCTACACCTTC.

This rearrangement joins TRBV6-4 to TRBJ2-1; TRBD1 matches at 9 bases. Germline values: CDR1 MRHNA, CDR2 SNTAGT. V gave up 1 base and J gave up 6 bases; unmatched junction bases: 4. This CDR3 is built from 15 residues. In nucleotides, the CDR3 is TGTGCCAGCAGTGACTGGGGGACAGGGACCAATGAGCAGTTCTTC. Its translation is CASSDWGTGTNEQFF.

This chain links TRBV11-2 with TRBJ2-7, with D unclear. Germline V CDR1 and CDR2: SGHAT, FQNNGV. The CDR3 has 14 amino acids. Trimming cost V 1 base and J 2 bases, with 9 bases left between them. CDR3 sequence (DNA): TGTGCCAGCAGCTTAGGGGCCTCAACCTACGAGCAGTACTTC. It encodes CASSLGASTYEQYF.

The chain is built from TRBV20-1 and TRBJ1-2; no clear D. CDR1 DFQATT and CDR2 SNEGSKA come from the germline V gene (reference sequence). V lost 6 bases and J 7 bases, leaving 9 bases between the germline ends. CDR3 size: 10 residues. The CDR3 DNA reads TGCAGTGCCAGACCAGGTGGCTACACCTTC. Its translation: CSARPGGYTF.

The J gene is TRBJ2-1, the V gene TRBV19; 8 nucleotides line up with TRBD1. Germline lookup yields CDR1 LNHDA and CDR2 SQIVND (reference sequence). The CDR3 runs 15 residues. V shed 5 bases, J shed 4 bases, and the junction held 7 bases outside the gene matches. The CDR3 nucleotides read TGTGCCAGTAGTTCTTCAGGGGGCAGTTACAATGAGCAGTTCTTC. Its protein product is CASSSSGGSYNEQFF.

The rearrangement uses TRBV7-9 and TRBJ1-1; 7 bases match TRBD1. The CDR3 has 13 residues. CDR1 and CDR2 from the germline V gene are SEHNR and FQNEAQ (reference sequence). J gave up 8 bases and V 5 bases, and 8 bases lay outside the gene matches. This CDR3 reads CASSRRGTEEAFF. CDR3 nucleotide sequence: TGTGCCAGCAGCCGACGGGGGACAGAAGAAGCTTTCTTT.

The V call is TRBV6-1, the J call TRBJ1-4; TRBD1 agrees at 10 bases. The ends lost 1 base at V and 8 bases at J; junction bases unmatched: 4. CDR3 length: 15 amino acids. In germline, CDR1 is MNHNS, CDR2 SASEGT. CDR3 bases: TGTGCCAGCAGTGAAGAGGGACAGGGGTACGAAAAACTGTTTTTT. Translating it yields CASSEEGQGYEKLFF.

This clone appeared a few times. This CDR3 reads CASSISGRGLIHETQYF. The CDR3 DNA is TGTGCCAGTAGTATATCAGGACGGGGACTAATCCACGAGACCCAGTACTTC. This chain uses TRBV19 with TRBJ2-5; 7 bases are a match to TRBD2. V shed 2 bases and J 5 bases; nucleotides not matched to a gene: 14. The CDR3 spans 17 residues. The germline CDR1 and CDR2 sequences are LNHDA and SQIVND (reference sequence).

This clone was seen only once. The CDR3 is CASSLDLAEPQETQYF. In DNA form, the CDR3 reads TGTGCCAGCAGCTTAGATCTAGCGGAGCCACAAGAGACCCAGTACTTC. The chain is built from TRBV7-9 and TRBJ2-5; 7 bases align to TRBD2. Unmatched junction bases numbered 7, after V lost 1 base and J lost 2 bases. CDR1 and CDR2 (germline): SEHNR, FQNEAQ (reference sequence). The CDR3 extends over 16 amino acids.